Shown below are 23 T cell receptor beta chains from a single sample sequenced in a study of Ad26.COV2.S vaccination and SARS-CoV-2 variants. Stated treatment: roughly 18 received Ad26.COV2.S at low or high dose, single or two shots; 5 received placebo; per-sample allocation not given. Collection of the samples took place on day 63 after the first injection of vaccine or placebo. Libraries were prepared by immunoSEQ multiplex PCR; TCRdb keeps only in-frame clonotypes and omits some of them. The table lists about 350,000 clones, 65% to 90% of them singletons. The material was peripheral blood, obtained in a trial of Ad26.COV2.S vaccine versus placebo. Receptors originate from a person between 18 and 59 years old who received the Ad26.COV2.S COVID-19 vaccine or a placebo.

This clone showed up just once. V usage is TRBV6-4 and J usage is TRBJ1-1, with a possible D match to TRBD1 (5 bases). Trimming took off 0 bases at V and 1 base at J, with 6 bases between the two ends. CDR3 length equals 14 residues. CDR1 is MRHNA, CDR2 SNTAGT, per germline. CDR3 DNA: TGTGCCAGCAGTGACTCAGGGGAGAACACTGAAGCTTTCTTT. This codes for CASSDSGENTEAFF.

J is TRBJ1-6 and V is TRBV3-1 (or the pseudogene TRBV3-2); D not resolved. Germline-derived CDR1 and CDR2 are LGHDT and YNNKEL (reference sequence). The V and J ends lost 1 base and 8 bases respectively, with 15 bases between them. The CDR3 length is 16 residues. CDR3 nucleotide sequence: TGTGCCAGCAGCCAAGCCCCTCCAGACCAGCATTCACCCCTCCACTTT. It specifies CASSQAPPDQHSPLHF.

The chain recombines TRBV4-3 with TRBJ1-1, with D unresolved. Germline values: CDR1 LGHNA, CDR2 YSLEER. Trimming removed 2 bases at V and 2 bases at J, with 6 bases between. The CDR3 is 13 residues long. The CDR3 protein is CASSQKGNTEAFF. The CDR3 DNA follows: TGCGCCAGCAGCCAAAAAGGAAACACTGAAGCTTTCTTT.

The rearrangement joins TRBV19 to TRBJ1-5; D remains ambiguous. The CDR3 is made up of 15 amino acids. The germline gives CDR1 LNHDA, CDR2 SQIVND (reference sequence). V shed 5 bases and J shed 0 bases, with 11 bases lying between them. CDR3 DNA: TGTGCCAGTAGTGAGAACCGATATAGCAATCAGCCCCAGCATTTT. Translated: CASSENRYSNQPQHF. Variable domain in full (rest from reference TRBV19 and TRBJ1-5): DGGITQSPKYLFRKEGQNVTLSCEQNLNHDAMYWYRQDPGQGLRLIYYSQIVNDFQKGDIAEGYSVSREKKESFPLTVTSAQKNPTAFYLCASSENRYSNQPQHFGDGTRLSIL.

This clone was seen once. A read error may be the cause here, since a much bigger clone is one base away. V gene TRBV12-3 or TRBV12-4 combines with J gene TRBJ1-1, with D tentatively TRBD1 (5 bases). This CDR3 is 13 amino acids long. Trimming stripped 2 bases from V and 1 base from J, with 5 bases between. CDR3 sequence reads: CASSLTGNTEAFF. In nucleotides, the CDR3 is TGTGCCAGCAGTTTAACAGGGAACACTGAAGCTTTCTTT.

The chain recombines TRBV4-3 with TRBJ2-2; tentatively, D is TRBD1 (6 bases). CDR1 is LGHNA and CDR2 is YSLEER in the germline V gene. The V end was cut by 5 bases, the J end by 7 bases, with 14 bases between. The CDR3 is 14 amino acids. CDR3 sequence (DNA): TGCGCCAGCAGCGCCCTACAGGGACGCGGGGAGCTGTTTTTT. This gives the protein CASSALQGRGELFF.

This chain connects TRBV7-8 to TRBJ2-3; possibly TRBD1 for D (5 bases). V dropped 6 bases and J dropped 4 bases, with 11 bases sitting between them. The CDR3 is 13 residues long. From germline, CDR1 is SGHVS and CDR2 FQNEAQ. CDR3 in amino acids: CASRSGLADTQYF. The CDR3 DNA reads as TGTGCCAGCAGGTCAGGGTTAGCAGATACGCAGTATTTT.

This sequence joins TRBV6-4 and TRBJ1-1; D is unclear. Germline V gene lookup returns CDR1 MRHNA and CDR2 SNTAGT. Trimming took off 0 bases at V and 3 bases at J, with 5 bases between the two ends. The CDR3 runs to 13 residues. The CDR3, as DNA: TGTGCCAGCAGTGACTCCGGGTACACTGAAGCTTTCTTT. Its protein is CASSDSGYTEAFF.

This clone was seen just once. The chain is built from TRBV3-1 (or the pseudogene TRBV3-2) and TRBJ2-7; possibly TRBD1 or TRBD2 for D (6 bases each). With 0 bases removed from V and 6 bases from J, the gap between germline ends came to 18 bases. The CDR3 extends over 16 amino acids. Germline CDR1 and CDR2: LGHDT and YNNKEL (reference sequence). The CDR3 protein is CASSQDYTGRRGEQYF. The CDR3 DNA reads TGTGCCAGCAGCCAAGATTACACAGGGAGGCGGGGCGAGCAGTACTTC.

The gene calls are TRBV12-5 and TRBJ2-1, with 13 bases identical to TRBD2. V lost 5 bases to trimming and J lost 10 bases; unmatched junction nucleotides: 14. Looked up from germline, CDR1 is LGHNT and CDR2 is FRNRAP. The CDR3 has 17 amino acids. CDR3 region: CASGHKNGLAGVREQFF. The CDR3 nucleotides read TGTGCTAGTGGTCACAAAAATGGACTAGCGGGAGTGAGGGAGCAGTTCTTC.

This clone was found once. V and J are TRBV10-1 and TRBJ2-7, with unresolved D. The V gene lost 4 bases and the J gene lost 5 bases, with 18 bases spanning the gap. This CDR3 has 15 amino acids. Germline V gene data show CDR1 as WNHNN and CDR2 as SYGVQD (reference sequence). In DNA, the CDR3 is TGCGCCAGCAGTGTAAAGGAAGAAGGGCGCGACGAGCAGTACTTC. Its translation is CASSVKEEGRDEQYF.

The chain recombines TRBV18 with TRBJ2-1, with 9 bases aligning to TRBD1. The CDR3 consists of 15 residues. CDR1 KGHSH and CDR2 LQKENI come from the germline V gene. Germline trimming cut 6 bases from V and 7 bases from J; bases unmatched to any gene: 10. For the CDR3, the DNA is TGTGCCAGCTCTTCCGGGACAGGGTCGGGGAATGAGCAGTTCTTC. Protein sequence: CASSSGTGSGNEQFF.

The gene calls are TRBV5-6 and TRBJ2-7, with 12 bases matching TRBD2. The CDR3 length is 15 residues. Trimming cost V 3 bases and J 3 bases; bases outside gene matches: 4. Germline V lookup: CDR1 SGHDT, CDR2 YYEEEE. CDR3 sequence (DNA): TGTGCCAGCAGCTCTAGACTAGCGGGAGACTACGAGCAGTACTTC. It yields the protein CASSSRLAGDYEQYF.

Here the CDR3 reads CASSFGLAGYEQYF. The CDR3 nucleotides are TGTGCCAGCAGCTTCGGACTAGCGGGATACGAGCAGTACTTC. V is TRBV7-3 and J is TRBJ2-7; 12 bases map to TRBD2. The V and J ends lost 3 bases and 4 bases, in that order; junction bases with no gene match: 1. The CDR3 spans 14 residues. Looked up from germline, CDR1 is SGHTA and CDR2 is FQGTGA.

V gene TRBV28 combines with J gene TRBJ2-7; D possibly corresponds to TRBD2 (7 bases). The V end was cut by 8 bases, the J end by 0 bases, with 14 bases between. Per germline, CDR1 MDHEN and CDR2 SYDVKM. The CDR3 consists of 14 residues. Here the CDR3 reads CASRRGGTSYEQYF. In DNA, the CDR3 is TGTGCCAGCCGGCGCGGGGGCACCTCCTACGAGCAGTACTTC.

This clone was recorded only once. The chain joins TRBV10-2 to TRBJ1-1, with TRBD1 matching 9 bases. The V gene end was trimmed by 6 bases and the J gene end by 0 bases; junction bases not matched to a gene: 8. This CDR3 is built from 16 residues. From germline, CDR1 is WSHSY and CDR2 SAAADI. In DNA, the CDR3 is TGCGCCAGCAGGCCCGGGACAGGGCCCATGAACACTGAAGCTTTCTTT. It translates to CASRPGTGPMNTEAFF.

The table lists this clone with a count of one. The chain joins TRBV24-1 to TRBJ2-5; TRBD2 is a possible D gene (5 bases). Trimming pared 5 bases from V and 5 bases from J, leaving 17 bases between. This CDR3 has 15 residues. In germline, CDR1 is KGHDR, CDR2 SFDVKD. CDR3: CATSGRTYLGETQYF. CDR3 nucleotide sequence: TGTGCCACCAGTGGTAGGACTTATCTCGGGGAGACCCAGTACTTC.

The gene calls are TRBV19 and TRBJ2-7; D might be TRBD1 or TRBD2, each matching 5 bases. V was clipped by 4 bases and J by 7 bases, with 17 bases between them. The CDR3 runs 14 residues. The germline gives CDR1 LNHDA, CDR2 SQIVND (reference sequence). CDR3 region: CASSNPGRNREQYF. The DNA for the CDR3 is TGTGCCAGTAGTAACCCGGGACGCAATCGAGAGCAGTACTTC.

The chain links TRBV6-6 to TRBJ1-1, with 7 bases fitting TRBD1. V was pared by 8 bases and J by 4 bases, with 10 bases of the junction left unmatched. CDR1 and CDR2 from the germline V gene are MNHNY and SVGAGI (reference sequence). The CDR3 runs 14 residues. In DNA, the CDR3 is TGTGCCAGCGCCGAGGGACAGTCTTCCACTGAAGCTTTCTTT. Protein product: CASAEGQSSTEAFF.

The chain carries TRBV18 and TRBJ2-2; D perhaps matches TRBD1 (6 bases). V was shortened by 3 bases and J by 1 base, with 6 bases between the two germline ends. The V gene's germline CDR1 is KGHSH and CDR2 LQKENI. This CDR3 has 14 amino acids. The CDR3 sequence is CASSPDRNTGELFF. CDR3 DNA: TGTGCCAGCTCACCGGACAGGAACACCGGGGAGCTGTTTTTT. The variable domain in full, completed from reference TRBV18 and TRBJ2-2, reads NAGVMQNPRHLVRRRGQEARLRCSPMKGHSHVYWYRQLPEEGLKFMVYLQKENIIDESGMPKERFSAEFPKEGPSILRIQQVVRGDSAAYFCASSPDRNTGELFFGEGSRLTVL.

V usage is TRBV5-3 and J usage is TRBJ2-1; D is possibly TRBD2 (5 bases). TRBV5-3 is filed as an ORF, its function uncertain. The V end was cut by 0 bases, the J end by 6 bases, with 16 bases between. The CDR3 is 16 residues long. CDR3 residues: CARSLARGLVGNEQFF. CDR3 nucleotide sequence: TGTGCCAGAAGCTTGGCTCGGGGTTTGGTTGGCAATGAGCAGTTCTTC.

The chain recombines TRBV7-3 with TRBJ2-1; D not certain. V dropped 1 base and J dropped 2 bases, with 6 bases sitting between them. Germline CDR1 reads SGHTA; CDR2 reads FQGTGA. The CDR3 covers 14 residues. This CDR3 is CASSLRGPYNEQFF. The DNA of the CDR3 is TGTGCCAGCAGCTTAAGAGGACCCTACAATGAGCAGTTCTTC.

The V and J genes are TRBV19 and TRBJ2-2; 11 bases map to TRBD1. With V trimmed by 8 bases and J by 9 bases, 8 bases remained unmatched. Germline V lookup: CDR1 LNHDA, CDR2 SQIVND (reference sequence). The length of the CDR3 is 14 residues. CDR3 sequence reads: CASCRTGGGRELFF. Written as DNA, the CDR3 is TGTGCCAGTTGCCGGACAGGGGGCGGTCGGGAGCTGTTTTTT. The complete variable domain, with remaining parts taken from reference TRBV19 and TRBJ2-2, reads DGGITQSPKYLFRKEGQNVTLSCEQNLNHDAMYWYRQDPGQGLRLIYYSQIVNDFQKGDIAEGYSVSREKKESFPLTVTSAQKNPTAFYLCASCRTGGGRELFFGEGSRLTVL.